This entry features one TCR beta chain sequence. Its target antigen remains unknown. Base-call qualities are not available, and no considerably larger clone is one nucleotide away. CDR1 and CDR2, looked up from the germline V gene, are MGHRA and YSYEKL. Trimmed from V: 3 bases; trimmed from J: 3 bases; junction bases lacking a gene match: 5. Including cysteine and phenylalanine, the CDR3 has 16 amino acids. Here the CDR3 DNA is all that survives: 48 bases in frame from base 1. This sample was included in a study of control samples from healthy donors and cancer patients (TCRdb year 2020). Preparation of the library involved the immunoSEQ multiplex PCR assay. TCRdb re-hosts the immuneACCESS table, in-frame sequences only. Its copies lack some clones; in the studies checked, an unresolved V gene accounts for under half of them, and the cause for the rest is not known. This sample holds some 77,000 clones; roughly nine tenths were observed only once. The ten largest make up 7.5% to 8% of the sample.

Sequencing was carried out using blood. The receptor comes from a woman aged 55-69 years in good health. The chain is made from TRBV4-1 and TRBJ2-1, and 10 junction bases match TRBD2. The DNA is TGCGCCAGCAGCCAGTTAGCGGGGGGCGTCTACAATGAGCAGTTCTTC. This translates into CASSQLAGGVYNEQFF.